The 8 T cell receptor beta chains below all came from one sample that was sequenced in a study of blood T cell repertoires in COVID-19 (dated by TCRdb to 2018 to 2020). Library construction relied on the immunoSEQ multiplex PCR assay. As stored in TCRdb, this immuneACCESS dataset retains in-frame rearrangements with V and J assigned. A fraction of the clones does not appear; measured against another copy, unresolved V genes explain less than half of the discrepancy, and the remainder lacks a known reason. This sample lists some 290,000 clones; 85% to 90% were detected once. Of the sample, approximately 10% is held by the ten largest clones. Sequenced sample: peripheral blood. All receptors come from a woman aged 25 to 39 with COVID-19, enrolled during active disease.

J is TRBJ1-3 and V is TRBV5-5; D unclear. This CDR3 region has 14 residues. Germline V gene lookup returns CDR1 SGHKS and CDR2 YYEKEE (reference sequence). Trimming took off 0 bases at V and 3 bases at J, with 7 bases between the two ends. The CDR3 coding sequence is TGTGCCAGCAGCTTGGGGTCGGTTGGAAACACCATATATTTT. It translates to CASSLGSVGNTIYF.

The chain recombines TRBV30 with TRBJ1-2; 8 bases line up with TRBD1. CDR1 GTSNPN and CDR2 SVGIG come from the germline V gene (reference sequence). The V and J ends lost 6 bases and 6 bases, in that order; junction bases with no gene match: 12. There are 14 residues in the CDR3. CDR3 amino acids: CACPTPGTGHGYTF. The CDR3, as DNA: TGTGCCTGCCCTACCCCCGGGACAGGCCATGGCTACACCTTC.

The V and J genes are TRBV6-5 and TRBJ2-1; the match to TRBD2 covers 7 bases. This CDR3 has 16 residues. Germline trimming cut 4 bases from V and 4 bases from J; bases unmatched to any gene: 10. Germline V gene sequence: CDR1 MNHEY, CDR2 SVGAGI. As DNA, the CDR3 is TGTGCCAGCAGTTTGGTTGGGGGTAGCGGGTACAATGAGCAGTTCTTC. Translating it yields CASSLVGGSGYNEQFF.

The chain is built from TRBV11-3 and TRBJ2-1; D remains ambiguous. The germline CDR1 and CDR2 sequences are SGHNT and YENEEA. V was shortened by 1 base and J by 1 base, with 8 bases between the two germline ends. The CDR3 consists of 15 residues. The CDR3 DNA is TGTGCCAGCAGCTTAGGTTCCGGGTCCTACAATGAGCAGTTCTTC. Its translation is CASSLGSGSYNEQFF.

The chain combines TRBV6-4 with TRBJ2-1; TRBD1 matches 10 bases. The germline V gene has CDR1 MRHNA and CDR2 SNTAGT. Unmatched junction bases numbered 4, after V lost 3 bases and J lost 8 bases. The CDR3 consists of 14 residues. The CDR3 region has the DNA TGTGCCAGCAGTGAAGTCGGGACAGGGGATGAGCAGTTCTTC. Encoded protein: CASSEVGTGDEQFF.

The rearrangement joins TRBV19 to TRBJ2-1, with 8 bases lining up with TRBD2. This CDR3 comprises 18 residues. Trimming removed 5 bases from V and 8 bases from J; junction bases left unmatched: 20. The germline CDR1 and CDR2 sequences are LNHDA and SQIVND (reference sequence). In nucleotides, the CDR3 is TGTGCCAGTAGTCAAGGAACCGGGCGGGGGGCCAGTAAAGATGAGCAGTTCTTC. Translation: CASSQGTGRGASKDEQFF.

This chain links TRBV15 with TRBJ2-7; 9 bases align to TRBD2. The CDR3 loop spans 16 amino acids. V was pared by 0 bases and J by 9 bases, with 12 bases of the junction left unmatched. CDR1 and CDR2 (germline): LNHNV, YYDKDF (reference sequence). The CDR3 nucleotides read TGTGCCACCAGCAGAGATCTGGGCGGGGGGGTGTTAGGGCAGTACTTC. This sequence encodes CATSRDLGGGVLGQYF.

This sequence joins TRBV9 and TRBJ2-2, with D perhaps TRBD1 (6 bases). The length of the CDR3 is 15 residues. V lost 0 bases and J 4 bases, leaving 10 bases between the germline ends. CDR1 SGDLS and CDR2 YYNGEE come from the germline V gene. CDR3 bases: TGTGCCAGCAGCGTAGCGGCAGGGGTCACCGGGGAGCTGTTTTTT. As protein: CASSVAAGVTGELFF.